The 3 T cell receptor beta chains below all came from one sample that was sequenced in a study of CD8 T cells in Susac syndrome. cDNA came from about 0.5 to 1 ug RNA primed by random hexamers. One entry per CDR3 protein, called by TCRdb with MiXCR from the immunoSEQ multiplex PCR reads. This sample yields almost 450,000 distinct CDR3 sequences, of which more than 80% are seen a single time; roughly 0.1% belongs to the top ten. Material for sequencing was CD8+ T cells from PBMCs. Source of these receptors: a human donor with multiple sclerosis.

This clonotype was observed once. This chain joins TRBV12-3 or TRBV12-4 and TRBJ2-1; D is possibly TRBD1 (5 bases). The CDR3 has 15 amino acids. Between the trimmed V and J ends, which lost 5 bases and 9 bases, there was a span of 20 bases. In nucleotides, the CDR3 is TGTGCCAGCAGTCCCCGACCGGATCAGGGTGTTGAGCAGTTCTTC. Its protein is CASSPRPDQGVEQFF.

This sequence joins TRBV6-5 and TRBJ2-1; TRBD2 agrees at 11 bases. The CDR3 sequence is 15 residues long. Germline V CDR1 and CDR2: MNHEY, SVGAGI. Trimming removed 2 bases from V and 7 bases from J; junction bases left unmatched: 4. CDR3 sequence (DNA): TGTGCCAGCAGTTACGGTAGCGGGGGGGAAAATGAGCAGTTCTTC. Translating gives CASSYGSGGENEQFF.

The gene calls are TRBV27 and TRBJ2-1, with 8 nucleotides matching TRBD2. J was trimmed by 7 bases and V by 5 bases; bases with no gene match: 10. Per the germline V gene, CDR1 is MNHEY and CDR2 is SMNVEV (reference sequence). The CDR3 has 15 amino acids. The CDR3 here is CASSILPSGLNEQFF. The CDR3 DNA is TGTGCCAGCAGTATTCTTCCTAGCGGGTTGAATGAGCAGTTCTTC.